This is a list of T cell receptor beta chains from one sample in a study of CXCR3-negative and CXCR3-positive naive CD8 T cells. Each CDR3 protein gets one entry in TCRdb, which reprocessed the 5' RACE reads and gives no DNA. This sample's table reports tens of thousands of distinct CDR3 sequences. Sequenced: naive CXCR3- CD8+ T cells from blood. Receptors originate from a human donor in good health. Some clones in this sample may be carry-over from other donors' samples. CDR3s include the opening cysteine and the closing phenylalanine or tryptophan.

V gene	CDR3 length	J gene	CDR3 protein
TRBV29-1	13	TRBJ2-1	CSVGGAEYNEQFF
TRBV15	16	TRBJ1-5	CATSRVPGEGSQPQHF
TRBV12-3/TRBV12-4	15	TRBJ2-5	CASSPRGQGGETQYF
TRBV5-1	17	TRBJ1-1	CASSLGSPDGLGTEAFF
TRBV10-2	13	TRBJ2-7	CASSQIGGYEQYF
TRBV9	15	TRBJ1-4	CASSVEGTINEKLFF
TRBV18	16	TRBJ2-3	CASSPKTLEGTDTQYF
TRBV6-6	14	TRBJ2-1	CASSYSTRDDEQFF
TRBV15	15	TRBJ1-4	CATSRKAATNEKLFF
TRBV14	13	TRBJ2-5	CASSQDFGETQYF